The next 27 T cell receptor beta chains were all read from a single sample in a study of chemoradiotherapy in HPV16-positive cancers. Assay used: immunoSEQ multiplex PCR; TCRdb lists only in-frame clones, some missing. In the table there are over 1,500 clones, 86% of which are singletons. Sequences were derived from tumor tissue, sampled from a patient who underwent chemoradiotherapy. All receptors come from a human donor with HPV-associated anogenital cancer.

CDR3 DNA: TGTGCCAGCTCACCAAGCACAGGGGGGGCCTCCGGAGAGACCCAGTACTTC. This encodes CASSPSTGGASGETQYF. The J gene is TRBJ2-5, the V gene TRBV18, with D possibly matching TRBD1 (8 bases). This CDR3 has 17 residues. Trimming stripped 2 bases from V and 4 bases from J, with 20 bases between. Germline V gene sequence: CDR1 KGHSH, CDR2 LQKENI. Full variable domain (remainder filled in from reference TRBV18 and TRBJ2-5): NAGVMQNPRHLVRRRGQEARLRCSPMKGHSHVYWYRQLPEEGLKFMVYLQKENIIDESGMPKERFSAEFPKEGPSILRIQQVVRGDSAAYFCASSPSTGGASGETQYFGPGTRLLVL.

The chain recombines TRBV19 with TRBJ2-3; unclear D gene. Germline V gene lookup returns CDR1 LNHDA and CDR2 SQIVND (reference sequence). V was pared by 4 bases and J by 3 bases, with 11 bases between. This CDR3 region has 14 residues. In DNA, the CDR3 is TGTGCCAGTAGTAGGCAGTCGAGGACAGATACGCAGTATTTT. Protein: CASSRQSRTDTQYF.

This clone was recorded only once. The chain combines TRBV7-9 with TRBJ2-7; 9 bases are a match to TRBD1. V lost 4 bases and J lost 2; bases outside the gene matches: 9. Germline-derived CDR1 and CDR2 are SEHNR and FQNEAQ (reference sequence). This CDR3 has 16 amino acids. CDR3 sequence (DNA): TGTGCCAGCAGCTCATATCAGGACAGGGGCACCTACGAGCAGTACTTC. Its translation: CASSSYQDRGTYEQYF. The full variable domain, its missing parts supplied by reference TRBV7-9 and TRBJ2-7, is DTGVSQNPRHKITKRGQNVTFRCDPISEHNRLYWYRQTLGQGPEFLTYFQNEAQLEKSRLLSDRFSAERPKGSFSTLEIQRTEQGDSAMYLCASSSYQDRGTYEQYFGPGTRLTVT.

This clone has only a few counts. The chain links TRBV5-1 to TRBJ1-2; 7 bases are a match to TRBD1. The CDR3 spans 16 residues. Germline-derived CDR1 and CDR2 are SGHRS and YFSETQ. After removal of 0 bases from V and 7 bases from J, the junction contained 12 bases not matched to a gene. CDR3 loop: CASSLVAVQGHGGYTF. CDR3 bases: TGCGCCAGCAGCTTGGTGGCGGTACAGGGGCATGGTGGCTACACCTTC.

The chain joins TRBV6-1 to TRBJ2-3, with D maybe TRBD2 (6 bases). V lost 6 bases, J lost 0 bases, and 13 bases lay in between. There are 15 residues in the CDR3. CDR1 and CDR2 (germline): MNHNS, SASEGT. The DNA for the CDR3 is TGTGCCAGCAGCCAAGAGCGGGCTAGCACAGATACGCAGTATTTT. This codes for CASSQERASTDTQYF.

This chain links TRBV5-4 with TRBJ2-1; 8 bases align to TRBD2. CDR3 length: 17 amino acids. With V trimmed by 1 base and J by 5 bases, 11 bases remained unmatched. From germline, CDR1 is SGHNT and CDR2 YYREEE (reference sequence). CDR3 nucleotides: TGTGCCAGCAGCTTGACTTGGCTAGCGGGTACTGACAATGAGCAGTTCTTC. Protein sequence: CASSLTWLAGTDNEQFF.

V gene TRBV5-1 combines with J gene TRBJ2-5, with 7 nucleotides matching TRBD1. V lost 0 bases, J lost 2 bases, and 1 base stayed unmatched. Per the germline V gene, CDR1 is SGHRS and CDR2 is YFSETQ. The length of the CDR3 is 14 residues. CDR3 in amino acids: CASSLGGQQETQYF. The CDR3 bases are TGCGCCAGCAGCTTGGGGGGACAGCAAGAGACCCAGTACTTC.

This rearrangement joins TRBV27 to TRBJ1-6; possibly TRBD1 for D (5 bases). CDR3 length equals 17 residues. Germline loops: CDR1 MNHEY, CDR2 SMNVEV (reference sequence). V was cut by 0 bases and J by 7 bases, with 16 bases left in between. CDR3 DNA sequence: TGTGCCAGCAGTTTATCTTCAGGGTTTTCAAGGAATTCACCCCTCCACTTT. Translated: CASSLSSGFSRNSPLHF.

The CDR3 region has the DNA TGTGCCAGCAGCTTCGGGACTGTTAGCAATCAGCCCCAGCATTTT. This gives the protein CASSFGTVSNQPQHF. This chain uses TRBV11-3 with TRBJ1-5; D is perhaps TRBD1 (5 bases). The CDR3 is 15 amino acids. Trimming cost V 3 bases and J 0 bases, with 9 bases left between them. Germline V gene sequence: CDR1 SGHNT, CDR2 YENEEA.

V and J are TRBV18 and TRBJ1-1; D is unclear. There are 13 residues in the CDR3. V shed 6 bases and J shed 4 bases, with 12 bases lying between them. Germline lookup yields CDR1 KGHSH and CDR2 LQKENI. Written as DNA, the CDR3 is TGTGCCAGCTCCCGCCTTCTGGGCACTGAAGCTTTCTTT. Encoded protein: CASSRLLGTEAFF.

There are a few counts of this clone. The chain is built from TRBV6-1 and TRBJ2-3; 9 nucleotides align to TRBD2. The CDR3 has 16 residues. Per germline, CDR1 MNHNS and CDR2 SASEGT. The ends lost 0 bases at V and 5 bases at J; junction bases unmatched: 6. The CDR3 region is CASSEAASGALDTQYF. DNA of the CDR3: TGTGCCAGCAGTGAAGCTGCTAGCGGGGCTTTAGATACGCAGTATTTT.

As regards this clone: One end of the junction does not line up with germline, which may come from a read error. V and J are TRBV7-8 and TRBJ2-1; the match to TRBD2 covers 7 bases. Germline CDR1 is SGHVS and CDR2 is FQNEAQ. The CDR3 consists of 13 residues. In nucleotides, the CDR3 is TGTGCCAACAGCCTCCGACTAGCCGGTGAGCAGTTCTTC. Translation gives CANSLRLAGEQFF.

CDR3 bases: TGTGCCAGCAGTGAAGAGGGCGGGGGGCCCTACGAGCAGTACTTC. Translated: CASSEEGGGPYEQYF. The chain carries TRBV6-1 and TRBJ2-7; 8 bases line up with TRBD2. Germline assignment: CDR1 MNHNS and CDR2 SASEGT. CDR3 length: 15 amino acids. V gave up 1 base and J gave up 2 bases; unmatched junction bases: 4.

This rearrangement joins TRBV6-5 to TRBJ1-6, with D possibly being TRBD1 (6 bases). The V gene's germline CDR1 is MNHEY and CDR2 SVGAGI. The CDR3 length is 13 residues. Trimming took off 10 bases at V and 7 bases at J, with 14 bases between the two ends. The CDR3 nucleotides are TGTGCCACAAAAGGGGGGACAAATTCACCCCTCCACTTT. Amino acid sequence: CATKGGTNSPLHF.

The V and J genes are TRBV9 and TRBJ1-3, with unresolved D. CDR3 length: 12 residues. Trimming shortened V by 3 bases and J by 0 bases, and 1 base separated the two germline ends. Germline values: CDR1 SGDLS, CDR2 YYNGEE. CDR3: CASSASGNTIYF. CDR3 nucleotides: TGTGCCAGCAGCGCCTCTGGAAACACCATATATTTT.

This chain connects TRBV6-5 to TRBJ1-1; 10 nucleotides match TRBD1. V dropped 4 bases and J dropped 4; count of bases not matched to a gene: 6. The CDR3 covers 15 residues. Germline V CDR1 and CDR2: MNHEY, SVGAGI. The CDR3 reads CASSFRQGAGTEAFF. CDR3 DNA: TGTGCCAGCAGTTTTAGACAGGGGGCAGGCACTGAAGCTTTCTTT.

This clone was observed a few times. The chain has TRBV10-2 and TRBJ1-1; D ambiguous. Germline CDR1 WSHSY, CDR2 SAAADI. CDR3 length: 14 residues. The V and J ends lost 10 bases and 8 bases respectively, with 23 bases between them. The CDR3 DNA reads TGCGCCACCGGCCGCTTTCCGGCTCTGGGAGAAGCTTTCTTT. Translated, it gives CATGRFPALGEAFF.

V gene TRBV7-2 combines with J gene TRBJ1-1; D unclear. Germline CDR1 and CDR2: SGHTA and FQGNSA. The CDR3 totals 13 residues. Deletions cut 1 base from V and 2 bases from J, with 5 bases between. The CDR3 coding sequence is TGTGCCAGCAGCTTAGATTTTAACACTGAAGCTTTCTTT. This encodes CASSLDFNTEAFF.

This clone appeared a few times. J is TRBJ2-1 and V is TRBV7-7; TRBD2 matches 8 bases. The trim removed 5 bases at V and 10 bases at J, leaving 13 bases unmatched. The CDR3 runs 15 residues. Germline V lookup: CDR1 SSHAT, CDR2 FNYEAQ (reference sequence). CDR3 DNA sequence: TGTGCCAGCAGCCAAGGGACTAGTCGTACACACGAGCAGTTCTTC. Translation gives CASSQGTSRTHEQFF.

The J gene is TRBJ2-6, the V gene TRBV6-6, with D possibly TRBD2 on 5 matching bases. This CDR3 spans 15 amino acids. CDR1 and CDR2 from the germline V gene are MNHNY and SVGAGI (reference sequence). Trimming pared 8 bases from V and 0 bases from J, leaving 11 bases between. The CDR3 loop is CASGTGVSGANVLTF. CDR3 sequence (DNA): TGTGCCAGCGGCACCGGGGTCTCTGGGGCCAACGTCCTGACTTTC.

The V call is TRBV4-1, the J call TRBJ1-1; D perhaps matches TRBD1 (6 bases). V shed 0 bases and J shed 0 bases, with 11 bases lying between them. The CDR3 sequence is 16 residues long. From germline, CDR1 is MGHRA and CDR2 YSYEKL. This chain's CDR3 is CASSQDRTVMNTEAFF. Here the CDR3 DNA reads TGCGCCAGCAGCCAAGATAGGACAGTCATGAACACTGAAGCTTTCTTT.

The rearrangement links TRBV30 to TRBJ2-2; D gene uncertain. Trimming removed 4 bases at V and 2 bases at J, with 8 bases between. The germline V gene has CDR1 GTSNPN and CDR2 SVGIG (reference sequence). The CDR3 has 13 amino acids. The CDR3 bases are TGTGCCTGGACTCGCTTCAACACCGGGGAGCTGTTTTTT. Protein product: CAWTRFNTGELFF.

This clone has a single count. The chain links TRBV10-3 to TRBJ1-5; the match to TRBD1 covers 7 bases. Trimming at V came to 8 bases and at J to 5 bases, leaving 9 bases not matched to a gene. The germline gives CDR1 ENHRY, CDR2 SYGVKD. This CDR3 contains 14 residues. CDR3 region: CAIAGTATYQPQHF. The CDR3 DNA reads TGTGCCATCGCCGGGACAGCTACTTATCAGCCCCAGCATTTT.

This chain links TRBV19 with TRBJ1-4; TRBD1 agrees at 7 bases. V lost 6 bases, J lost 6 bases, and 10 bases stayed unmatched. Germline CDR1 LNHDA, CDR2 SQIVND (reference sequence). The CDR3 loop spans 15 amino acids. The CDR3 DNA sequence: TGTGCCAGTAGCAGGGGGGGCGCTGGTGATGAAAAACTGTTTTTT. This translates into CASSRGGAGDEKLFF.

The chain has TRBV4-2 and TRBJ1-1; TRBD1 aligns across 7 bases. CDR3 length: 15 amino acids. Germline V gene sequence: CDR1 LGHNA, CDR2 YNFKEQ. Trimming cost V 5 bases and J 0 bases; bases outside gene matches: 6. The CDR3 here is CASSLATGVNTEAFF. The CDR3 region has the DNA TGTGCCAGCAGCTTGGCTACAGGGGTGAACACTGAAGCTTTCTTT.

V is TRBV10-3 and J is TRBJ2-2; no firm D call. CDR3 length: 12 amino acids. In germline, CDR1 is ENHRY, CDR2 SYGVKD. Trimming took off 9 bases at V and 5 bases at J, with 10 bases between the two ends. In DNA, the CDR3 is TGTGCCATTCGGCTGGGTACCGGGGAGCTGTTTTTT. Protein product: CAIRLGTGELFF.

CDR3 nucleotide sequence: TGTGCCAGCAAGGGCGGGGACGTCGAAAAACTGTTTTTT. Protein sequence: CASKGGDVEKLFF. V gene TRBV6-1 combines with J gene TRBJ1-4, with D possibly matching TRBD1 (5 bases). The CDR3 runs to 13 residues. The V end lost 7 bases, the J end lost 8 bases, and 14 bases lay between the germline ends. Germline V gives CDR1 MNHNS, CDR2 SASEGT.